Following are 32 T cell receptor beta chains from one sample sequenced in a study of blood T cell repertoires in COVID-19. The protocol was immunoSEQ multiplex PCR, while the TCRdb copy is restricted to in-frame clones and leaves out a portion. The data show about 230,000 clones, approximately 80% seen once. The specimen was peripheral blood. The receptors stem from a man aged 35 to 55 with acute or convalescent COVID-19.

The chain combines TRBV9 with TRBJ2-2; tentative D call: TRBD2 (7 bases). V was cut by 0 bases and J by 4 bases, with 10 bases left in between. The germline CDR1 and CDR2 sequences are SGDLS and YYNGEE. The CDR3 is 15 residues long. The CDR3 sequence: CASSVEGGSTGELFF. The CDR3, as DNA: TGTGCCAGCAGCGTAGAGGGGGGGAGCACCGGGGAGCTGTTTTTT.

The V and J genes are TRBV20-1 and TRBJ1-5; perhaps TRBD1 as D (5 bases). The germline CDR1 and CDR2 sequences are DFQATT and SNEGSKA (reference sequence). The CDR3 runs 14 residues. Trimming removed 3 bases from V and 1 base from J, with 10 bases in between. The CDR3 reads CSASQGRSNQPQHF. The CDR3 DNA reads as TGCAGTGCTAGTCAGGGAAGGAGCAATCAGCCCCAGCATTTT.

This chain joins TRBV19 and TRBJ2-7, with 10 bases fitting TRBD1. Germline V gene lookup returns CDR1 LNHDA and CDR2 SQIVND (reference sequence). This CDR3 has 15 amino acids. V lost 4 bases and J lost 3; bases outside the gene matches: 6. DNA for the CDR3: TGTGCCAGTAGTAGCTACCGGGACAGGGGCTACGAGCAGTACTTC. Residues: CASSSYRDRGYEQYF.

The V call is TRBV11-3, the J call TRBJ2-2; 9 bases are a match to TRBD1. Germline CDR1 and CDR2: SGHNT and YENEEA. This CDR3 spans 16 amino acids. The J segment lost 3 bases and the V segment lost 5 bases, leaving 7 bases of the junction unmatched. This CDR3 reads CASSRTGGPDTGELFF. CDR3 bases: TGTGCCAGCAGCCGCACAGGGGGCCCGGACACCGGGGAGCTGTTTTTT.

This chain joins TRBV27 and TRBJ1-2; the D gene is possibly TRBD1 (5 bases). CDR1 is MNHEY and CDR2 is SMNVEV in the germline V gene (reference sequence). Trimming stripped 5 bases from V and 4 bases from J, with 11 bases between. The CDR3 length is 13 residues. CDR3 amino acids: CASSPAQGYGYTF. The CDR3 bases are TGTGCCAGCAGTCCGGCCCAGGGCTATGGCTACACCTTC.

This chain joins TRBV11-3 and TRBJ2-3; TRBD2 agrees at 13 bases. Germline lookup yields CDR1 SGHNT and CDR2 YENEEA. The CDR3 covers 18 residues. The trim removed 0 bases at V and 3 bases at J, leaving 6 bases unmatched. CDR3 in DNA: TGTGCCAGCAGCTTAGATCCCGGACTAGCGGGAGAAACAGATACGCAGTATTTT. It codes for CASSLDPGLAGETDTQYF.

This clone has more than one count but fewer than ten. This rearrangement joins TRBV19 to TRBJ1-2; no clear D gene. Trimming took off 6 bases at V and 3 bases at J, with 11 bases between the two ends. Germline V gene data show CDR1 as LNHDA and CDR2 as SQIVND (reference sequence). The CDR3 is 13 residues long. The CDR3 here is CASSHARDYGYTF. The CDR3 DNA reads TGTGCCAGTAGCCATGCCCGGGACTATGGCTACACCTTC.

This chain uses TRBV19 with TRBJ1-1, with D uncertain. V was shortened by 5 bases and J by 4 bases, with 29 bases between the two germline ends. Germline assignment: CDR1 LNHDA and CDR2 SQIVND (reference sequence). The CDR3 is 19 amino acids. The CDR3 DNA reads TGTGCCAGTAGTGCCCGCGGGATCTCAAATGCGATTTTGGGCACTGAAGCTTTCTTT. The encoded protein is CASSARGISNAILGTEAFF.

This rearrangement joins TRBV5-5 to TRBJ2-5; 10 bases fit TRBD1. Germline trimming cut 4 bases from V and 4 bases from J; bases unmatched to any gene: 10. Germline loops: CDR1 SGHKS, CDR2 YYEKEE (reference sequence). The CDR3 has 16 amino acids. In DNA, the CDR3 is TGTGCCAGCAGCCGCACCGGGACAGGGGCTCGAGAGACCCAGTACTTC. This gives the protein CASSRTGTGARETQYF.

This clone was detected only once. This chain connects TRBV20-1 to TRBJ2-1; 9 nucleotides match TRBD2. J lost 0 bases, V lost 3 bases, and 3 bases had no gene match. From germline, CDR1 is DFQATT and CDR2 SNEGSKA (reference sequence). The CDR3 consists of 15 residues. CDR3 bases: TGCAGTGCTAGTAATAGCGGGAGCTCCTACAATGAGCAGTTCTTC. Its translation is CSASNSGSSYNEQFF.

The V and J genes are TRBV6-2 or TRBV6-3 and TRBJ2-2, with 12 bases that match TRBD2. Germline V gene data show CDR1 as MNHEY and CDR2 as SVGEGT. The ends lost 2 bases at V and 6 bases at J; junction bases unmatched: 10. The CDR3 spans 18 residues. DNA for the CDR3: TGTGCCAGCAGTTACCTAGCGGGAGGGCCGGATCGGTCCGGGGAGCTGTTTTTT. It specifies CASSYLAGGPDRSGELFF.

This clone has just one count. The CDR3 DNA follows: TGCGCCAGCAGCTTGGCCTTGCTCGCCGGCGAGCAGTACTTC. Its protein is CASSLALLAGEQYF. The chain combines TRBV5-1 with TRBJ2-7; D remains ambiguous. This CDR3 comprises 14 residues. CDR1 is SGHRS and CDR2 is YFSETQ in the germline V gene. The V end lost 0 bases, the J end lost 6 bases, and 13 bases lay between the germline ends.

The V and J genes are TRBV28 and TRBJ2-1; 8 bases are shared with TRBD1. V was clipped by 6 bases and J by 6 bases; unmatched bases: 7. CDR1 is MDHEN, CDR2 SYDVKM, per germline. This CDR3 has 14 amino acids. The CDR3 region is CASRSGGWFNEQFF. CDR3 in DNA: TGTGCCAGCAGATCAGGGGGCTGGTTCAATGAGCAGTTCTTC.

The gene calls are TRBV9 and TRBJ2-5; 8 bases are shared with TRBD1. This CDR3 spans 15 amino acids. The junction had 11 bases not matched to a gene; V was cut back by 3 bases and J by 7 bases. Germline-derived CDR1 and CDR2 are SGDLS and YYNGEE. The CDR3 sequence is CASSAIAGGSGTQYF. The DNA of the CDR3 is TGTGCCAGCAGCGCAATAGCAGGGGGCTCGGGGACCCAGTACTTC. The variable domain in full, with the rest retrieved from reference TRBV9 and TRBJ2-5, is DSGVTQTPKHLITATGQRVTLRCSPRSGDLSVYWYQQSLDQGLQFLIQYYNGEERAKGNILERFSAQQFPDLHSELNLSSLELGDSALYFCASSAIAGGSGTQYFGPGTRLLVL.

The chain links TRBV9 to TRBJ2-2; TRBD1 agrees at 9 bases. This CDR3 contains 15 residues. CDR1 is SGDLS and CDR2 is YYNGEE in the germline V gene. V was pared by 4 bases and J by 7 bases, with 8 bases of the junction left unmatched. The CDR3 nucleotides are TGTGCCAGCAGCAAAGGGACAGGGATTGGCGGGGAGCTGTTTTTT. Its translation is CASSKGTGIGGELFF. Variable domain in full (rest from reference TRBV9 and TRBJ2-2): DSGVTQTPKHLITATGQRVTLRCSPRSGDLSVYWYQQSLDQGLQFLIQYYNGEERAKGNILERFSAQQFPDLHSELNLSSLELGDSALYFCASSKGTGIGGELFFGEGSRLTVL.

Remarks on this clone: The same CDR3 also results from other DNA sequences found in this sample. The chain couples TRBV27 to TRBJ1-2; D gene uncertain. CDR3 size: 11 residues. Between the trimmed V and J ends, which lost 6 bases and 4 bases, there was a span of 6 bases. CDR1 is MNHEY and CDR2 is SMNVEV in the germline V gene (reference sequence). The CDR3 reads CASRGFYGYTF. As DNA, the CDR3 is TGTGCCAGCAGGGGCTTCTATGGCTACACCTTC.

J is TRBJ1-1 and V is TRBV7-2; D not certain. This CDR3 contains 16 residues. The V end lost 1 base, the J end lost 0 bases, and 12 bases lay between the germline ends. Germline V gene sequence: CDR1 SGHTA, CDR2 FQGNSA. CDR3 loop: CASSLERGPVNTEAFF. The DNA for the CDR3 is TGTGCCAGCAGCTTAGAACGCGGGCCGGTGAACACTGAAGCTTTCTTT.

J is TRBJ2-5 and V is TRBV9; 14 nucleotides agree with TRBD2. V lost 4 bases, J lost 4 bases, and 6 bases stayed unmatched. This CDR3 comprises 16 residues. CDR1 is SGDLS, CDR2 YYNGEE, per germline. The CDR3 loop is CASSPTSGRASETQYF. Here the CDR3 DNA reads TGTGCCAGCAGCCCGACTAGCGGGAGGGCCTCAGAGACCCAGTACTTC.

The V and J genes are TRBV2 and TRBJ2-7; 8 positions match TRBD1. V was pared by 7 bases and J by 7 bases, with 12 bases of the junction left unmatched. CDR3 length equals 14 residues. From germline, CDR1 is SNHLY and CDR2 FYNNEI. CDR3 sequence reads: CASMLVTGVGEQYF. DNA for the CDR3: TGTGCCAGCATGCTGGTGACAGGGGTTGGGGAGCAGTACTTC.

The rearrangement joins TRBV27 to TRBJ1-2; maybe TRBD1 (6 bases). Looked up from germline, CDR1 is MNHEY and CDR2 is SMNVEV (reference sequence). The V end was cut by 4 bases, the J end by 5 bases, with 23 bases between. CDR3 length: 17 residues. The CDR3, as DNA: TGTGCCAGCAGTTCCCTATCCGGGACATTCTTGGGTTATGGCTACACCTTC. This gives the protein CASSSLSGTFLGYGYTF.

This rearrangement joins TRBV7-2 to TRBJ2-7, with D possibly TRBD1 on 5 matching bases. This CDR3 has 16 residues. Trimming pared 0 bases from V and 0 bases from J, leaving 12 bases between. CDR1 is SGHTA and CDR2 is FQGNSA in the germline V gene. This CDR3 is CASSLAGPASSYEQYF. CDR3 DNA sequence: TGTGCCAGCAGCTTAGCGGGGCCTGCCAGCTCCTACGAGCAGTACTTC.

The V gene is TRBV27, the J gene TRBJ2-3; the match to TRBD2 covers 16 bases. Germline assignment: CDR1 MNHEY and CDR2 SMNVEV (reference sequence). The CDR3 is made up of 15 amino acids. V dropped 6 bases and J dropped 5; count of bases not matched to a gene: 2. The CDR3, as DNA: TGTGCCAGCAGGGGACTAGCGGGAGGGGAAGATACGCAGTATTTT. It translates to CASRGLAGGEDTQYF.

This chain uses TRBV29-1 with TRBJ1-2; the match to TRBD1 covers 7 bases. Germline V gene sequence: CDR1 SQVTM, CDR2 ANQGSEA. Trimming cost V 7 bases and J 4 bases; bases outside gene matches: 9. The CDR3 extends over 13 amino acids. The CDR3 DNA sequence: TGCAGCGCGTACAGGGGAAGGCTCTATGGCTACACCTTC. It codes for CSAYRGRLYGYTF.

The V call is TRBV5-6, the J call TRBJ2-7; D gene ambiguous. The CDR3 has 12 residues. The V and J ends lost 3 bases and 6 bases respectively, with 10 bases between them. Per germline, CDR1 SGHDT and CDR2 YYEEEE. CDR3 in DNA: TGTGCCAGCAGCTCCTCTCGGTTCGAGCAGTACTTC. Its protein product is CASSSSRFEQYF.

In DNA form, the CDR3 reads TGCGCCAGCAGCCAATCCGAGGGCGAGCAGTTCTTC. Translating gives CASSQSEGEQFF. V usage is TRBV4-3 and J usage is TRBJ2-1; tentatively, D is TRBD2 (5 bases). From germline, CDR1 is LGHNA and CDR2 YSLEER. CDR3 length: 12 amino acids. Trimming stripped 2 bases from V and 10 bases from J, with 9 bases between.

The chain carries TRBV21-1 and TRBJ2-7; the table's D gene call, TRBD2, was not cross checked with the DNA. TRBV21-1 corresponds to a pseudogene. CDR3 length: 10 residues. CDR3 sequence: CARIGVPGCF. In DNA form, the CDR3 reads TGTGCCCGGATAGGAGTCCCGGGTTGCTTC.

This clone occurred once. The gene calls are TRBV11-2 and TRBJ2-3, with D perhaps TRBD2 (6 bases). This CDR3 region has 19 residues. The germline gives CDR1 SGHAT, CDR2 FQNNGV. V dropped 5 bases and J dropped 2 bases, with 26 bases sitting between them. The CDR3: CASSPRRGKYFLNTDTQYF. The CDR3 region has the DNA TGTGCCAGCAGCCCCAGGAGGGGAAAGTATTTTCTTAACACAGATACGCAGTATTTT. Full variable domain (missing parts from reference TRBV11-2 and TRBJ2-3): EAGVAQSPRYKIIEKRQSVAFWCNPISGHATLYWYQQILGQGPKLLIQFQNNGVVDDSQLPKDRFSAERLKGVDSTLKIQPAKLEDSAVYLCASSPRRGKYFLNTDTQYFGPGTRLTVL.

This chain links TRBV18 with TRBJ1-4; 7 nucleotides agree with TRBD1. Germline-derived CDR1 and CDR2 are KGHSH and LQKENI. This CDR3 is 15 amino acids long. The ends lost 5 bases at V and 5 bases at J; junction bases unmatched: 8. Written as DNA, the CDR3 is TGTGCCAGCTCAACCACAAGGGACAGCAATGAAAAACTGTTTTTT. Protein: CASSTTRDSNEKLFF.

This clone was seen a single time. CDR3 sequence: CASSMRNSNYGYTF. The DNA of the CDR3 is TGTGCCAGTAGTATGAGGAATTCTAACTATGGCTACACCTTC. The chain carries TRBV19 and TRBJ1-2, with unresolved D. This CDR3 has 14 residues. CDR1 LNHDA and CDR2 SQIVND come from the germline V gene (reference sequence). Trimming left V 3 bases short and J 0 bases short, with 8 bases between. Full variable domain (outside the CDR3, taken from reference TRBV19 and TRBJ1-2): DGGITQSPKYLFRKEGQNVTLSCEQNLNHDAMYWYRQDPGQGLRLIYYSQIVNDFQKGDIAEGYSVSREKKESFPLTVTSAQKNPTAFYLCASSMRNSNYGYTFGSGTRLTVV.

The DNA of the CDR3 is TGTGCCAGCGGGGGGGTCGACGAGCAGTACTTC. Protein product: CASGGVDEQYF. V and J are TRBV28 and TRBJ2-7, with 7 bases that match TRBD2. Looked up from germline, CDR1 is MDHEN and CDR2 is SYDVKM. This CDR3 contains 11 residues. Trimming took 8 bases from V and 5 from J; bases not matched to a gene: 3.

This clone was found a few times. V is TRBV20-1 and J is TRBJ1-2, with unresolved D. This CDR3 has 11 amino acids. Germline CDR1 is DFQATT and CDR2 is SNEGSKA (reference sequence). V lost 3 bases and J 6 bases, leaving 8 bases between the germline ends. CDR3 in DNA: TGCAGTGCTAGTCCCAGTCATGGCTACACCTTC. The encoded protein is CSASPSHGYTF.

This chain links TRBV5-1 with TRBJ1-4; D not certain. The CDR3 loop spans 15 amino acids. Trimming left V 0 bases short and J 7 bases short, with 13 bases between. Germline V gives CDR1 SGHRS, CDR2 YFSETQ. The CDR3 here is CASSLVGSGGEKLFF. In nucleotides, the CDR3 is TGCGCCAGCAGCTTGGTGGGGTCCGGAGGTGAAAAACTGTTTTTT. Supplemented by reference TRBV5-1 and TRBJ1-4, the full variable domain reads KAGVTQTPRYLIKTRGQQVTLSCSPISGHRSVSWYQQTPGQGLQFLFEYFSETQRNKGNFPGRFSGRQFSNSRSEMNVSTLELGDSALYLCASSLVGSGGEKLFFGSGTQLSVL.